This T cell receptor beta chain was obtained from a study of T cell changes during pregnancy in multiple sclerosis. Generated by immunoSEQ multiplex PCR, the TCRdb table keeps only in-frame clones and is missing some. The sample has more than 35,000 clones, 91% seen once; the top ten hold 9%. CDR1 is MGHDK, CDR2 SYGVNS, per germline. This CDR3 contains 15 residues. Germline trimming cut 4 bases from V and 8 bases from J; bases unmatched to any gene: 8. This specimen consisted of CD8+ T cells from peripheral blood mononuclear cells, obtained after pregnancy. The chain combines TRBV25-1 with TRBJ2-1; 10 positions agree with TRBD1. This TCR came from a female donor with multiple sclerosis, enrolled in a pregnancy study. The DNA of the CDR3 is TGTGCCAGCAGTGCCGGGACAGGGGTGAGGCATGAGCAGTTCTTC. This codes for CASSAGTGVRHEQFF.